Following are 7 T cell receptor beta chains from one sample sequenced in a study of low-dose radiotherapy and immunotherapy resistance in tumors. Gene-specific TRAV and TRBV primers were used for first-strand cDNA, covering alpha and beta chains. TCR amplification ran 20 PCR cycles using constant-region and V-primer adapter primers. TCRdb re-derived calls from the reads in MiXCR, one entry per CDR3 protein. The sample contains roughly 11,000 distinct CDR3 sequences, 51% of which appear only once. These receptors were obtained from a human donor with advanced metastatic prostate, ovarian, gallbladder or colorectal cancer (not recorded which). This table probably holds off-target reads from a library built for another chain.

V is TRBV19 and J is TRBJ2-2; no clear D gene. This CDR3 spans 14 amino acids. CDR1 and CDR2 (germline): LNHDA, SQIVND (reference sequence). Trimming stripped 3 bases from V and 0 bases from J, with 5 bases between. DNA for the CDR3: TGTGCCAGTAGTATTCTATCGAACACCGGGGAGCTGTTTTTT. This sequence encodes CASSILSNTGELFF.

The chain is built from TRBV5-1 and TRBJ1-1; D perhaps matches TRBD1 (5 bases). Deletions cut 7 bases from V and 4 bases from J, with 14 bases between. This CDR3 spans 13 amino acids. The germline CDR1 and CDR2 sequences are SGHRS and YFSETQ. The CDR3 bases are TGCGCCAGCCGTTCTTCGGGGGGCACTGAAGCTTTCTTT. Translation gives CASRSSGGTEAFF. Supplemented by reference TRBV5-1 and TRBJ1-1, the full variable domain reads KAGVTQTPRYLIKTRGQQVTLSCSPISGHRSVSWYQQTPGQGLQFLFEYFSETQRNKGNFPGRFSGRQFSNSRSEMNVSTLELGDSALYLCASRSSGGTEAFFGQGTRLTVV.

Only a few counts were recorded for this clonotype. The chain combines TRBV27 with TRBJ2-7; D gene unclear. Per the germline V gene, CDR1 is MNHEY and CDR2 is SMNVEV (reference sequence). V lost 2 bases and J 6 bases, leaving 11 bases between the germline ends. The CDR3 runs to 13 residues. CDR3: CASSLMASGEQYF. CDR3 coding DNA: TGTGCCAGCAGTTTAATGGCCTCTGGCGAGCAGTACTTC.

This chain links TRBV29-1 with TRBJ2-1; either TRBD1 or TRBD2 may supply D (5 bases each). Germline V lookup: CDR1 SQVTM, CDR2 ANQGSEA. The CDR3 sequence is 12 residues long. The V and J ends lost 6 bases and 10 bases respectively, with 16 bases between them. As DNA, the CDR3 is TGCAGCGTCCCGGGACCATCAGGGGAGCAGTTCTTC. Translation gives CSVPGPSGEQFF.

The J gene is TRBJ2-4, the V gene TRBV9; 9 nucleotides agree with TRBD2. Germline CDR1 reads SGDLS; CDR2 reads YYNGEE. This CDR3 is built from 14 residues. J was trimmed by 7 bases and V by 2 bases; bases with no gene match: 4. The CDR3 coding sequence is TGTGCCAGCAGCGTCGGCGGGGGGGCTAACATTCAGTACTTC. It translates to CASSVGGGANIQYF. Supplemented by reference TRBV9 and TRBJ2-4, the full variable domain reads DSGVTQTPKHLITATGQRVTLRCSPRSGDLSVYWYQQSLDQGLQFLIQYYNGEERAKGNILERFSAQQFPDLHSELNLSSLELGDSALYFCASSVGGGANIQYFGAGTRLSVL.

This clonotype was detected only a few times. The chain uses TRBV5-6 and TRBJ2-7; D unresolved. V was pared by 5 bases and J by 0 bases, with 6 bases between. The CDR3 consists of 12 residues. Germline CDR1 is SGHDT and CDR2 is YYEEEE. The CDR3 region is CASRGNSYEQYF. The CDR3 DNA follows: TGTGCCAGCAGGGGGAACTCCTACGAGCAGTACTTC.

The table lists this clonotype with a few counts. V is TRBV30 and J is TRBJ2-1; 9 nucleotides agree with TRBD1. CDR3 length: 13 residues. The germline gives CDR1 GTSNPN, CDR2 SVGIG (reference sequence). V gave up 0 bases and J gave up 8 bases; unmatched junction bases: 2. The CDR3 DNA sequence: TGTGCCTGGAGTGTACAGGGGGCCTATGAGCAGTTCTTC. This codes for CAWSVQGAYEQFF.